The following is a T cell receptor (beta chain) sequence with its context. This sample was included in a study of blood T cell repertoires in COVID-19. Study information: Samples came from the United States, Italy and Spain, spanning acute and convalescent COVID-19. T cells, B-cell-depleted T cells, or PBMCs provided the cDNA or gDNA that served as material.

As handled by the study authors: Researchers report that nucleated cell counts were estimated from reference gene primer amplification. Clones were sequenced by immunoSEQ multiplex PCR, and TCRdb holds only the in-frame ones, with some missing. D and trimming were read from the DNA, whereas the V and J calls and clone size are those reported in that table. The data show some 150,000 clones, around 87% seen once. What was sequenced was peripheral blood. This TCR was sampled from a woman aged 55-70 years with active or convalescent COVID-19.

CDR3: CASSIGGGNSYEQYF. In DNA form, the CDR3 reads TGTGCCAGCAGCATTGGCGGGGGAAACTCCTACGAGCAGTACTTC. The rearrangement links TRBV7-2 to TRBJ2-7; 7 positions match TRBD2. The CDR3 is 15 amino acids. V was pared by 5 bases and J by 0 bases, with 7 bases of the junction left unmatched. CDR1 and CDR2 from the germline V gene are SGHTA and FQGNSA.